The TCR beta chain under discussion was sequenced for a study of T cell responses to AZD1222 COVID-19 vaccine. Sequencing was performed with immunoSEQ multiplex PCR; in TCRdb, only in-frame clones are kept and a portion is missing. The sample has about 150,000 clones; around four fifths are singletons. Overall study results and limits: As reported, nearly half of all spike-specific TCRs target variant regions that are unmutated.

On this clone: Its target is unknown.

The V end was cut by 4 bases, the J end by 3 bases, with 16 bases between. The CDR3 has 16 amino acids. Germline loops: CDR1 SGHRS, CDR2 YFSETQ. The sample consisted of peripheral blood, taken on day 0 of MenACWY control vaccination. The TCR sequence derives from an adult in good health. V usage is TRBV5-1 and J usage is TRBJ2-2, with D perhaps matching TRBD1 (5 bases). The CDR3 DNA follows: TGCGCCAGCAGCCCCCTTCAGGGTGGGTACACCGGGGAGCTGTTTTTT. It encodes CASSPLQGGYTGELFF.